This T cell receptor beta chain was recorded in a study of blood T cell repertoires in COVID-19. This clone occurred a few times. The CDR3 has 15 amino acids. The germline gives CDR1 KGHSH, CDR2 LQKENI. V lost 3 bases, J lost 0 bases, and 1 base stayed unmatched. The table came from immunoSEQ multiplex PCR; TCRdb's copy has only in-frame clones and leaves some out. The table records hundreds of thousands of clones, roughly nine tenths of them present only once. The sample consisted of peripheral blood. This sequence originates from a woman aged 50 to 60 with acute or convalescent COVID-19. The chain couples TRBV18 to TRBJ2-2, with 7 bases fitting TRBD2. The CDR3 region has the DNA TGTGCCAGCTCACCTAGCGGGCCGAACACCGGGGAGCTGTTTTTT. Translated, it gives CASSPSGPNTGELFF. Full variable domain (rest looked up from reference TRBV18 and TRBJ2-2): NAGVMQNPRHLVRRRGQEARLRCSPMKGHSHVYWYRQLPEEGLKFMVYLQKENIIDESGMPKERFSAEFPKEGPSILRIQQVVRGDSAAYFCASSPSGPNTGELFFGEGSRLTVL.